Below are 14 T cell receptor beta chains sequenced from a single sample in a study of cytomegalovirus exposure and HLA in healthy donors. Profiling relied on immunoSEQ multiplex PCR, and the TCRdb table lists in-frame clones only, not all of them. The table shows 150,000 or so clones, with just under 85% occurring only once. The sequenced sample consisted of PBMCs. The source is a young man in good health and CMV-seropositive.

J is TRBJ2-7 and V is TRBV7-2; a weak D match, TRBD2 (6 bases). The CDR3 totals 14 residues. The germline gives CDR1 SGHTA, CDR2 FQGNSA. Trimming took off 5 bases at V and 1 base at J, with 12 bases between the two ends. The CDR3 DNA is TGTGCCAGCAGCCCGGACTACAGATCCTACGAGCAGTACTTC. Translation gives CASSPDYRSYEQYF.

The gene calls are TRBV4-2 and TRBJ2-3; TRBD2 aligns across 12 bases. This CDR3 region has 19 residues. With V trimmed by 4 bases and J by 4 bases, 15 bases remained unmatched. CDR1 is LGHNA, CDR2 YNFKEQ, per germline. CDR3 in amino acids: CASSRFLASGGAVADTQYF. In DNA, the CDR3 is TGTGCCAGCAGCCGATTTTTGGCTAGCGGGGGGGCGGTGGCAGATACGCAGTATTTT.

The rearrangement links TRBV6-6 to TRBJ2-7; 7 bases fit TRBD2. Germline CDR1 MNHNY, CDR2 SVGAGI (reference sequence). This CDR3 region has 16 residues. Germline trimming cut 4 bases from V and 6 bases from J; bases unmatched to any gene: 15. CDR3 amino acids: CASSSRRGTLGVEQYF. CDR3 nucleotides: TGTGCCAGCAGTTCGCGGCGGGGGACGCTGGGGGTCGAGCAGTACTTC.

The chain employs TRBV19 and TRBJ1-2; maybe TRBD1 (5 bases). This CDR3 contains 15 residues. CDR1 is LNHDA, CDR2 SQIVND, per germline (reference sequence). The V end lost 2 bases, the J end lost 0 bases, and 10 bases lay between the germline ends. This chain's CDR3 is CASSITAGPNYGYTF. CDR3 bases: TGTGCCAGTAGTATAACGGCAGGGCCTAACTATGGCTACACCTTC.

The chain links TRBV4-1 to TRBJ1-3; no definite D call. V lost 1 base to trimming and J lost 0 bases, with 13 bases between them. Per germline, CDR1 MGHRA and CDR2 YSYEKL. This CDR3 is built from 17 residues. The CDR3 sequence is CASSQGALLDSGNTIYF. The CDR3, as DNA: TGCGCCAGCAGCCAAGGAGCGCTGTTGGACTCTGGAAACACCATATATTTT.

The J gene is TRBJ1-2, the V gene TRBV30; no clear D gene. The CDR3 has 11 amino acids. Trimming cost V 5 bases and J 2 bases, with 6 bases left between them. The germline gives CDR1 GTSNPN, CDR2 SVGIG (reference sequence). CDR3 residues: CAWQLNYGYTF. In DNA, the CDR3 is TGTGCCTGGCAACTAAACTATGGCTACACCTTC.

V is TRBV15 and J is TRBJ1-2, with 8 bases lining up with TRBD1. There are 14 residues in the CDR3. J gave up 8 bases and V 0 bases, and 5 bases lay outside the gene matches. The germline V gene encodes CDR1 LNHNV and CDR2 YYDKDF (reference sequence). This CDR3 is CATSRDMAGGGYTF. The CDR3 DNA is TGTGCCACCAGCAGAGATATGGCAGGGGGCGGCTACACCTTC.

The chain is built from TRBV11-2 and TRBJ1-1, with TRBD1 as a possible D gene (6 bases). The V gene's germline CDR1 is SGHAT and CDR2 FQNNGV. Trimming removed 3 bases at V and 4 bases at J, with 15 bases between. CDR3 size: 15 residues. CDR3 sequence (DNA): TGTGCCAGCAGCTTTAGTACAGGGTCCGTCACTGAAGCTTTCTTT. This translates into CASSFSTGSVTEAFF.

The genes are TRBV4-3 and TRBJ2-3; 9 nucleotides line up with TRBD2. The CDR3 is made up of 18 amino acids. From germline, CDR1 is LGHNA and CDR2 YSLEER. J was trimmed by 4 bases and V by 0 bases; bases with no gene match: 11. The CDR3: CASSQDSGAGGLPDTQYF. DNA for the CDR3: TGCGCCAGCAGCCAAGATTCCGGGGCGGGGGGGCTCCCAGATACGCAGTATTTT.

This clone was observed a single time. V is TRBV4-3 and J is TRBJ2-7; no reliable D call. This CDR3 has 14 residues. Per the germline V gene, CDR1 is LGHNA and CDR2 is YSLEER. V was clipped by 6 bases and J by 2 bases, with 14 bases between them. CDR3 region: CASSPGLVPYEQYF. In DNA, the CDR3 is TGCGCCAGCAGTCCAGGCTTAGTCCCCTACGAGCAGTACTTC.

The chain is built from TRBV7-9 and TRBJ2-6; a weak D match, TRBD2 (7 bases). Trimming shortened V by 5 bases and J by 0 bases, and 20 bases separated the two germline ends. The CDR3 consists of 19 residues. The germline CDR1 and CDR2 sequences are SEHNR and FQNEAQ (reference sequence). The CDR3 bases are TGTGCCAGCAGCGTAAGGGGGGGCCCCACTGACTCTGGGGCCAACGTCCTGACTTTC. Translated, it gives CASSVRGGPTDSGANVLTF. Looking up the rest from reference TRBV7-9 and TRBJ2-6 gives the full variable domain: DTGVSQNPRHKITKRGQNVTFRCDPISEHNRLYWYRQTLGQGPEFLTYFQNEAQLEKSRLLSDRFSAERPKGSFSTLEIQRTEQGDSAMYLCASSVRGGPTDSGANVLTFGAGSRLTVL.

This clone showed up just once. The J gene is TRBJ2-5, the V gene TRBV29-1; 7 nucleotides match TRBD2. CDR1 is SQVTM, CDR2 ANQGSEA, per germline. V was pared by 7 bases and J by 5 bases, with 13 bases of the junction left unmatched. This CDR3 comprises 14 residues. The CDR3: CSAVGSSGGETQYF. In DNA form, the CDR3 reads TGCAGCGCCGTGGGGTCTAGCGGAGGGGAGACCCAGTACTTC.

V is TRBV19 and J is TRBJ1-1, with D possibly matching TRBD1 (6 bases). The V gene's germline CDR1 is LNHDA and CDR2 SQIVND (reference sequence). The CDR3 runs 13 residues. With 3 bases removed from V and 4 bases from J, the gap between germline ends came to 9 bases. The CDR3 nucleotides are TGTGCCAGTAGTATTCGCAGGGGCACTGAAGCTTTCTTT. It codes for CASSIRRGTEAFF.

This clone was seen a handful of times. The J gene is TRBJ1-2, the V gene TRBV27, with D maybe TRBD1 (5 bases). Germline V gene sequence: CDR1 MNHEY, CDR2 SMNVEV (reference sequence). The CDR3 is made up of 14 amino acids. Deletions cut 5 bases from V and 7 bases from J, with 17 bases between. The CDR3: CASSQGGGFGGYTF. CDR3 coding DNA: TGTGCCAGCAGTCAGGGAGGAGGGTTTGGTGGCTACACCTTC.